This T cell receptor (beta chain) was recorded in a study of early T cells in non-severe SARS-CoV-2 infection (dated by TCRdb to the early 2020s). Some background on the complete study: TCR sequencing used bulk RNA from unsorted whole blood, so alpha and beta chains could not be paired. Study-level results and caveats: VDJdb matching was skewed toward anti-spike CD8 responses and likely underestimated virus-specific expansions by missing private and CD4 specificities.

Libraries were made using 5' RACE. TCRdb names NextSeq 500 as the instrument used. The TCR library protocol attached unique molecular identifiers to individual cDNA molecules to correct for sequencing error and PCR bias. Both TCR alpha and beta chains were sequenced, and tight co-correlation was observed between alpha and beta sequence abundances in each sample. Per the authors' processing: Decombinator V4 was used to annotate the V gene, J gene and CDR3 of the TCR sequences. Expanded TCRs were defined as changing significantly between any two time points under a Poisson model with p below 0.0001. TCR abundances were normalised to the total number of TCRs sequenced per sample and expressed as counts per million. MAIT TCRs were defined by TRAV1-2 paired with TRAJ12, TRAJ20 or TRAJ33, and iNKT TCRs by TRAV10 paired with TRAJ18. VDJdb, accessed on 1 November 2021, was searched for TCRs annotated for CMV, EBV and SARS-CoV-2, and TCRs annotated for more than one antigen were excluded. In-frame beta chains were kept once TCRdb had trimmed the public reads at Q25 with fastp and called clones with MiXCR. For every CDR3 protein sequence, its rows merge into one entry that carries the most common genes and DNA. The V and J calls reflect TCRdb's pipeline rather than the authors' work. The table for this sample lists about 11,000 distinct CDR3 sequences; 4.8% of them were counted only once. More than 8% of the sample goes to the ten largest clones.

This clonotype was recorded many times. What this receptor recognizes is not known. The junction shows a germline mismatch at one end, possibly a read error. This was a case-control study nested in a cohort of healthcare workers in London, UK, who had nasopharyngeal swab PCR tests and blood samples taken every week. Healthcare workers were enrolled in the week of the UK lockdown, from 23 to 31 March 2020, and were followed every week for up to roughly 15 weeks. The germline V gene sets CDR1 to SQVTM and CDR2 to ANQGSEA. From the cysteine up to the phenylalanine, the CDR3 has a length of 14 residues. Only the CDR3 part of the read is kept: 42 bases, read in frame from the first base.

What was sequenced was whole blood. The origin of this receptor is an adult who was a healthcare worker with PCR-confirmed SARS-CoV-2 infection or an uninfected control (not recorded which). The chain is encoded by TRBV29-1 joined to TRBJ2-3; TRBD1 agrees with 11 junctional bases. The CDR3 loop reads CSVEGQGATDTQYF. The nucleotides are TGCAGCGTGGAAGGACAGGGGGCTACAGATACGCAGTATTTT.